This TCR beta chain derives from a study of identical twins' blood T cells. MiXCR, applied by TCRdb to the 5' RACE reads, yields one record per CDR3 protein. Of hundreds of thousands of distinct CDR3 sequences in the sample, around 30% were seen once. V lost 5 bases, J lost 4 bases, and 8 bases stayed unmatched. This CDR3 region has 15 residues. Germline V lookup: CDR1 LNHDA, CDR2 SQIVND (reference sequence). The TCR originated in a woman aged 18-55 years in good health. This sequence joins TRBV19 and TRBJ2-1, with 7 bases aligning to TRBD1. Sequenced material: PBMCs. This CDR3 is CASSEGQIFYNEQFF. Written as DNA, the CDR3 is TGTGCCAGTAGTGAGGGACAGATTTTTTACAATGAGCAGTTCTTC.